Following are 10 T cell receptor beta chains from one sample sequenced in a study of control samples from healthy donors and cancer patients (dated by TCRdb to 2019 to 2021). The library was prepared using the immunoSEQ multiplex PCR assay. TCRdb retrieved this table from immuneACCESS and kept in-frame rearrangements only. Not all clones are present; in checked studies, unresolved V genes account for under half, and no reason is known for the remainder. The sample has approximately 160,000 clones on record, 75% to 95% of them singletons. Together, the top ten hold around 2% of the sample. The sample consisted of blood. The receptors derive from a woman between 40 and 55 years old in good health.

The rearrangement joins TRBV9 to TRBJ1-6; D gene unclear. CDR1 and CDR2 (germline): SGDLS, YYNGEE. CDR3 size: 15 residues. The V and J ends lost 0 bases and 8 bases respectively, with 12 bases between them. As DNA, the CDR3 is TGTGCCAGCAGCGTAGAGCTGGCCCCAGATTCACCCCTCCACTTT. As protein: CASSVELAPDSPLHF.

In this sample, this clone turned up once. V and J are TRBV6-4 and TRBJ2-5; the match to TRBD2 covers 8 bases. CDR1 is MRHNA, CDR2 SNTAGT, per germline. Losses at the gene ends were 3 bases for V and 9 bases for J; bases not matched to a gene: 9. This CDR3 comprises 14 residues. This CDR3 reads CASSEDLGRGAQYF. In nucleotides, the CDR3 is TGTGCCAGCAGTGAGGACCTTGGGCGGGGGGCCCAGTACTTC.

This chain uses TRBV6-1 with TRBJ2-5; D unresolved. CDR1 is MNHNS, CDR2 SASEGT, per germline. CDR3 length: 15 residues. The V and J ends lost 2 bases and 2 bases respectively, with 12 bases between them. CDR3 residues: CASSELGPVQETQYF. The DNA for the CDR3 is TGTGCCAGCAGTGAACTTGGGCCCGTTCAAGAGACCCAGTACTTC.

The CDR3 sequence: CASSLAGHNTEAFF. In nucleotides, the CDR3 is TGTGCCAGCAGCTTAGCGGGACACAACACTGAAGCTTTCTTT. The chain is built from TRBV7-8 and TRBJ1-1, with D maybe TRBD1 (6 bases). The germline V gene encodes CDR1 SGHVS and CDR2 FQNEAQ. The CDR3 runs to 14 residues. V shed 0 bases and J shed 2 bases, with 7 bases lying between them.

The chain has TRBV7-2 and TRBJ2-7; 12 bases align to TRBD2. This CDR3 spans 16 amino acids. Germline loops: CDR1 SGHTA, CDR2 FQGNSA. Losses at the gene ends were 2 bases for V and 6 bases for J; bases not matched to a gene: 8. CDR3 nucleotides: TGTGCCAGCAGCTTACCTAGCGGGGGGGCGGCCTTCGAGCAGTACTTC. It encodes CASSLPSGGAAFEQYF.

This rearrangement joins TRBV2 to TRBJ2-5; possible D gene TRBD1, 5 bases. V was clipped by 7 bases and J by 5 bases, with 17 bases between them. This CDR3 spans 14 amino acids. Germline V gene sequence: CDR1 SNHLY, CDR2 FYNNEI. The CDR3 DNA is TGTGCCAGCAAGAAGGGGCCAGATTTCGAGACCCAGTACTTC. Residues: CASKKGPDFETQYF.

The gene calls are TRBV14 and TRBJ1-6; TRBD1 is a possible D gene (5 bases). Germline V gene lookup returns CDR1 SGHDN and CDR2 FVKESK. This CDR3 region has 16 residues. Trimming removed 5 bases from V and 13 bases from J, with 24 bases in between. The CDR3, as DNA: TGTGCCAGCAGCTACCGCAAGAAGAGGCCGACAGCCCCCCTCCACTTT. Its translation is CASSYRKKRPTAPLHF.

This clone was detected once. The DNA for the CDR3 is TGCAGTGCTAGTTCGACCAGGGGGCCCCACACTGAAGCTTTCTTT. It translates to CSASSTRGPHTEAFF. This sequence joins TRBV20-1 and TRBJ1-1, with 8 nucleotides matching TRBD1. The CDR3 contains 15 residues. Germline CDR1 is DFQATT and CDR2 is SNEGSKA (reference sequence). Trimming took 3 bases from V and 3 from J; bases not matched to a gene: 9.

CDR3: CASTFLGGPNEQFF. In DNA form, the CDR3 reads TGCGCCAGTACATTTCTCGGGGGGCCCAATGAGCAGTTCTTC. The chain joins TRBV5-1 to TRBJ2-1; TRBD2 might be the D (7 bases). CDR1 is SGHRS and CDR2 is YFSETQ in the germline V gene. V was cut by 8 bases and J by 6 bases, with 18 bases left in between. The CDR3 totals 14 residues.

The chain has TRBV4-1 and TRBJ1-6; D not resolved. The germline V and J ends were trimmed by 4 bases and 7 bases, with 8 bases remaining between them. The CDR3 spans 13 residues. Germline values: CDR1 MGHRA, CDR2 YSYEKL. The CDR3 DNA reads TGCGCCAGCAGCCGAACTGAGAATTCACCCCTCCACTTT. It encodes CASSRTENSPLHF.